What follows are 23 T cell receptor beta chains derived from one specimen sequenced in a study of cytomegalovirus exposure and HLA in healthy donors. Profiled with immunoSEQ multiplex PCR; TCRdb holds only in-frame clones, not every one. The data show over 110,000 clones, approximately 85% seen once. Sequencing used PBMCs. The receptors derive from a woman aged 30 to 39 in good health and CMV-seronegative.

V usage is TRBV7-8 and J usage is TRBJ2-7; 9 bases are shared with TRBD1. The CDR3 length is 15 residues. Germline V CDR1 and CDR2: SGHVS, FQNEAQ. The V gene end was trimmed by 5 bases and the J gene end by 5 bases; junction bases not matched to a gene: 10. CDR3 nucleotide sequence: TGTGCCAGCAGCACTAACAGGGGGCCCTCTCACGAGCAGTACTTC. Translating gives CASSTNRGPSHEQYF.

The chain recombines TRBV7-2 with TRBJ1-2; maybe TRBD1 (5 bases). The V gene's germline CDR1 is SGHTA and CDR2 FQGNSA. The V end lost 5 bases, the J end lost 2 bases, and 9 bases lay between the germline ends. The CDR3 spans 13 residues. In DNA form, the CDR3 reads TGTGCCAGCAGCACACAGGTCAACTATGGCTACACCTTC. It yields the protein CASSTQVNYGYTF.

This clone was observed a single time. CDR3 DNA sequence: TGCGCCAGCAGCCGGGGGACTAGCGGGGGCCGGGGGGAGCAGTTCTTC. Translation: CASSRGTSGGRGEQFF. V and J are TRBV5-1 and TRBJ2-1; 14 positions match TRBD2. The CDR3 length is 16 residues. The V gene end was trimmed by 4 bases and the J gene end by 10 bases; junction bases not matched to a gene: 10. Germline-derived CDR1 and CDR2 are SGHRS and YFSETQ.

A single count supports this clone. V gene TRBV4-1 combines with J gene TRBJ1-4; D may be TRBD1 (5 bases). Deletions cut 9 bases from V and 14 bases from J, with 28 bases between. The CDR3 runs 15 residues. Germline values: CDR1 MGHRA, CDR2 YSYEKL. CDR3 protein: CASNPRGNPDFRLFF. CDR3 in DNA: TGCGCCAGTAACCCGCGGGGCAATCCGGATTTTCGGCTGTTTTTT.

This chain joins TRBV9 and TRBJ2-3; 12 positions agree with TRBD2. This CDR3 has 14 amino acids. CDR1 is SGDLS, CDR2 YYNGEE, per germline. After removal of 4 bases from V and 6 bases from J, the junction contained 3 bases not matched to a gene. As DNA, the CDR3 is TGTGCCAGCAGCCTAGCGGGGGGGGTGGATACGCAGTATTTT. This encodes CASSLAGGVDTQYF.

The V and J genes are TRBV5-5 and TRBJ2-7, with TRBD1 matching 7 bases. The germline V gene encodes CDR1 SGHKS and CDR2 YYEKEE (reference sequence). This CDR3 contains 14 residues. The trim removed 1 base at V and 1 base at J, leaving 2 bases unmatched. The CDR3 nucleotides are TGTGCCAGCAGCTTGACAGGGGATTCCTACGAGCAGTACTTC. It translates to CASSLTGDSYEQYF.

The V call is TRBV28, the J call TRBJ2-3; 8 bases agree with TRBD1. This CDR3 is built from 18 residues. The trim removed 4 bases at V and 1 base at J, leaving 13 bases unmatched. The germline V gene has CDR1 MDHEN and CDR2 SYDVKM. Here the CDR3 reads CASSYQLLRQGRTDTQYF. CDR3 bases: TGTGCCAGCAGTTACCAACTACTCAGACAGGGGCGCACAGATACGCAGTATTTT. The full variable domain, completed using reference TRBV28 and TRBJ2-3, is DVKVTQSSRYLVKRTGEKVFLECVQDMDHENMFWYRQDPGLGLRLIYFSYDVKMKEKGDIPEGYSVSREKKERFSLILESASTNQTSMYLCASSYQLLRQGRTDTQYFGPGTRLTVL.

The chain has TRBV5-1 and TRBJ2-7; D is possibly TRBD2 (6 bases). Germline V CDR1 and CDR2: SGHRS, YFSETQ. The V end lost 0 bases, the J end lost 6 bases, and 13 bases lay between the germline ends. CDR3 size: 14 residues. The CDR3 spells CASSLEGGIGEQYF. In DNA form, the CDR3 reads TGCGCCAGCAGCTTGGAAGGAGGGATAGGCGAGCAGTACTTC.

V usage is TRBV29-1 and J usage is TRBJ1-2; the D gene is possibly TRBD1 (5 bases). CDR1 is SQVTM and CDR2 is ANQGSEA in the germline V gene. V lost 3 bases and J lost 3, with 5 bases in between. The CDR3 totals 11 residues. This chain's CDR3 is CSVDRDYGYTF. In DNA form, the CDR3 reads TGCAGCGTTGACAGGGACTATGGCTACACCTTC. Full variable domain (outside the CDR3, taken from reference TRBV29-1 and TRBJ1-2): SAVISQKPSRDICQRGTSLTIQCQVDSQVTMMFWYRQQPGQSLTLIATANQGSEATYESGFVIDKFPISRPNLTFSTLTVSNMSPEDSSIYLCSVDRDYGYTFGSGTRLTVV.

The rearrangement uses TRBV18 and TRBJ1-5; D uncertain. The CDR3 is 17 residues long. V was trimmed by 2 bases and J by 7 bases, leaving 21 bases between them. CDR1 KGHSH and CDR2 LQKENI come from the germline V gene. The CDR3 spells CASSPVTPTRGWQPQHF. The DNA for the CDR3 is TGTGCCAGCTCACCAGTTACTCCGACGCGGGGTTGGCAGCCCCAGCATTTT.

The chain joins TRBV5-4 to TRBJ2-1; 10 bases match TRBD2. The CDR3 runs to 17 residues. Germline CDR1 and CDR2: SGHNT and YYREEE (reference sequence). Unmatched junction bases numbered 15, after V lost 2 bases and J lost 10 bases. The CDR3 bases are TGTGCCAGCAGCTTCCTAACAGTAGCGGGGGGTAGGGCGGAGCAGTTCTTC. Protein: CASSFLTVAGGRAEQFF.

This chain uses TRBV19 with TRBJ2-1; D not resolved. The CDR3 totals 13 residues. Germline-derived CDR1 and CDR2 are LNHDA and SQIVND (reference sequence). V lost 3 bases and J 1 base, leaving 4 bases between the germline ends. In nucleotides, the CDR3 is TGTGCCAGTAGTATCTCGTCCTACAATGAGCAGTTCTTC. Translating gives CASSISSYNEQFF.

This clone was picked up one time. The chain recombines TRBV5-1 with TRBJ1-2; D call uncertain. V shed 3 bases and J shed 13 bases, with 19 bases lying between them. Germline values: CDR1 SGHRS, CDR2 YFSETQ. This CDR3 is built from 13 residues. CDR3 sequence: CASSSRPLHAGTF. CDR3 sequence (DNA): TGCGCCAGCAGCTCCCGGCCCCTCCACGCGGGCACCTTC.

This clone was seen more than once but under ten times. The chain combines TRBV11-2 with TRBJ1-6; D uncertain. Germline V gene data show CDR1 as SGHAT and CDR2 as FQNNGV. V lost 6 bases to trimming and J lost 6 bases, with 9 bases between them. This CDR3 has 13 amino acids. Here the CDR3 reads CASRLGFNSPLHF. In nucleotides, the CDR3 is TGTGCCAGCAGGCTCGGGTTTAATTCACCCCTCCACTTT.

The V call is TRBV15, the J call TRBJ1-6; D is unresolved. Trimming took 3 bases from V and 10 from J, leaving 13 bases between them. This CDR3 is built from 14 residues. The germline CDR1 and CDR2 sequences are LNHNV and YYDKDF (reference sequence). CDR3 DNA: TGTGCCACCAGCAGTTTGAGTTCCTACTCACCCCTCCACTTT. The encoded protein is CATSSLSSYSPLHF.

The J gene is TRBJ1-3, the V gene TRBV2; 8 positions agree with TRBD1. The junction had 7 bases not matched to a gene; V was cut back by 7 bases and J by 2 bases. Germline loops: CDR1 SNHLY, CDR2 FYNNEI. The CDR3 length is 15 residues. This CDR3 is CASTWDRFTGNTIYF. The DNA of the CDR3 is TGTGCCAGCACTTGGGACAGGTTCACTGGAAACACCATATATTTT.

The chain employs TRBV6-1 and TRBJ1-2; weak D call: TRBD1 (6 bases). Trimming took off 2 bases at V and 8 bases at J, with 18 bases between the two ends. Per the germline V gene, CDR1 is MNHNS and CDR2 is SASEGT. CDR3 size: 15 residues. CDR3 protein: CASSERGGPKAGYTF. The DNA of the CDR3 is TGTGCCAGCAGTGAAAGGGGGGGGCCCAAGGCGGGCTACACCTTC.

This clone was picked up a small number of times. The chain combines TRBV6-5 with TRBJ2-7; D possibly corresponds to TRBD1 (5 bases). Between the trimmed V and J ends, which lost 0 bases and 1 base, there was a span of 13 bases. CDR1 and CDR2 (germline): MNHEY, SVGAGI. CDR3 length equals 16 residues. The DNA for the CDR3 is TGTGCCAGCAGTTACTCGACCAGGGCCCGATCCTACGAGCAGTACTTC. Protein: CASSYSTRARSYEQYF.

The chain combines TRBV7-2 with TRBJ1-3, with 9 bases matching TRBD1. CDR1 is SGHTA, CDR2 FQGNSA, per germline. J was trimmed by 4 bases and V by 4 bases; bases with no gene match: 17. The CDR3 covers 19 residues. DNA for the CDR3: TGTGCCAGCAGCTCCAAAGGGCAGGACAGGGGCTTTTACGGAAACACCATATATTTT. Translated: CASSSKGQDRGFYGNTIYF.

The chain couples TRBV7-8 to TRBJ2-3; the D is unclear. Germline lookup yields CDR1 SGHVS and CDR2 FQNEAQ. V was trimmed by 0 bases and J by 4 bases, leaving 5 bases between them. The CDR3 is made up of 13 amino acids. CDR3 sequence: CASSLASADTQYF. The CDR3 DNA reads TGTGCCAGCAGCTTAGCGTCGGCAGATACGCAGTATTTT.

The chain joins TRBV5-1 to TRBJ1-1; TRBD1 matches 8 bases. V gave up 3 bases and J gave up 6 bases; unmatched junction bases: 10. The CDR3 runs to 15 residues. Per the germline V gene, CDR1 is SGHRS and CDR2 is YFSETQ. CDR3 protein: CASSYEAGQGAEAFF. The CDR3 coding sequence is TGCGCCAGCAGCTATGAGGCCGGACAGGGCGCTGAAGCTTTCTTT.

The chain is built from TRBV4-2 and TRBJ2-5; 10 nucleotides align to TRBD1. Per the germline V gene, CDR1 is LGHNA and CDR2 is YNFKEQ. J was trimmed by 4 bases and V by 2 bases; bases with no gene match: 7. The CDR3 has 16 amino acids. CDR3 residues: CASSQTLGQGIETQYF. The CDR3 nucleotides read TGTGCCAGCAGCCAAACCTTGGGACAGGGGATAGAGACCCAGTACTTC.

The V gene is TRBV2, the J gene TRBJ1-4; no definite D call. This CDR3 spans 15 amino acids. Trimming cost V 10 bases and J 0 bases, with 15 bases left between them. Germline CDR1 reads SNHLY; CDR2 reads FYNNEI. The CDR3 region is CATTPRVATNEKLFF. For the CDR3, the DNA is TGTGCCACCACCCCGAGGGTTGCAACTAATGAAAAACTGTTTTTT.